This section outlines one T cell receptor (beta chain) sequence together with its context. The data originate from a study of shared clonotypes between healthy human individuals. This CDR3 spans 13 amino acids. Trimming cost V 8 bases and J 4 bases; bases outside gene matches: 8. Study processing details: Filtering was not the same, since immunoSEQ gave junction-only sequences without quality scores. Repertoires were generated with immunoSEQ multiplex PCR, while TCRdb's copy carries only in-frame clones and drops some. V and J calls and clone size are those listed in that table; D and trimming were worked out from the DNA. Among 150,000 to 200,000 clones listed, 66% were seen once.

Sequencing was performed on memory CD4+ T cells sorted from blood. Noted subset: CD45RA-negative fraction. The rearrangement joins TRBV5-3 to TRBJ2-5, with 7 nucleotides matching TRBD1. TRBV5-3 is annotated as an ORF whose role is uncertain. The clonotype comes from a young man in good health. This CDR3 reads CASSRSGGETQYF. DNA of the CDR3: TGTGCCAGCAGCCGATCAGGGGGAGAGACCCAGTACTTC.